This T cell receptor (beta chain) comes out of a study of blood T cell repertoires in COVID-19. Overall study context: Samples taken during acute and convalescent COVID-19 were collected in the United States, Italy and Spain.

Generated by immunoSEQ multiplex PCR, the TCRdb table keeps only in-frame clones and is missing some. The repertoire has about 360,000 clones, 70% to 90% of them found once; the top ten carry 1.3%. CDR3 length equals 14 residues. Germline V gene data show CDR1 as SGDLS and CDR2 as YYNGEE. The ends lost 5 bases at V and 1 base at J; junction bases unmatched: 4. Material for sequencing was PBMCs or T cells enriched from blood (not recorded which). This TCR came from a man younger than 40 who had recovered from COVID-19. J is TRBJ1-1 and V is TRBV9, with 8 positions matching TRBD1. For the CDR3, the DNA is TGTGCCAGCAGAGGACAGGGAGGGAACACTGAAGCTTTCTTT. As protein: CASRGQGGNTEAFF.